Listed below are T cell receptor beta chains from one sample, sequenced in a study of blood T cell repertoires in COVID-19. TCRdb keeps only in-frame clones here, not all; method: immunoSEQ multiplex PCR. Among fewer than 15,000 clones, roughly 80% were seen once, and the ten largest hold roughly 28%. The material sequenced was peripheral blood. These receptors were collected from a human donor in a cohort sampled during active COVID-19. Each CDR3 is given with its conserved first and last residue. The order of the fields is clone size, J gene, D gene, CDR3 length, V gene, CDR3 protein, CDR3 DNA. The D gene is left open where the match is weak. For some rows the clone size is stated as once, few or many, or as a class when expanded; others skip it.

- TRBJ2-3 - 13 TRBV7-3 CASSLRSLDTQYF TGTGCCAGCAGCTTAAGGAGCTTAGATACGCAGTATTTT
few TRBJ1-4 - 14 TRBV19 CASSMLQGGAKLFF TGTGCCAGTAGTATGCTGCAGGGAGGTGCAAAACTGTTTTTT
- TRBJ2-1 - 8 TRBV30 CACDEQFF TGTGCCTGCGATGAGCAGTTCTTC
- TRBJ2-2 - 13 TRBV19 CASSIINTGELFF TGTGCCAGTAGTATTATCAACACCGGGGAGCTGTTTTTT
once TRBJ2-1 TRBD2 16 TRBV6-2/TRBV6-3 CASSYSRTSGYNEQFF TGTGCCAGCAGTTACTCGAGGACTAGCGGCTACAATGAGCAGTTCTTC
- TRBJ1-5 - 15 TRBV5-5 CASSSGRDSNQPQHF TGTGCCAGCAGCTCGGGCAGGGATAGCAATCAGCCCCAGCATTTT
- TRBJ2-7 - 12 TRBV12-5 CASGLDPGEQYF TGTGCTAGTGGTTTGGACCCCGGGGAGCAGTACTTC
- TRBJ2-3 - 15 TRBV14 CASSQAGSRADTQYF TGTGCCAGCAGCCAAGCGGGATCGAGGGCAGATACGCAGTATTTT
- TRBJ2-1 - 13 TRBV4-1 CASSQDALAEQFF TGCGCCAGCAGCCAAGATGCCCTAGCGGAGCAGTTCTTC
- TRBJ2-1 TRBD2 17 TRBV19 CASLDLMTAGGVHEQFF TGTGCCAGTCTAGACCTAATGACAGCGGGAGGTGTCCATGAGCAGTTCTTC
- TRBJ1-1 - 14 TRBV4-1 CASSVADMNTEAFF TGCGCCAGCAGCGTGGCGGACATGAACACTGAAGCTTTCTTT
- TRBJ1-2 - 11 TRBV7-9 CASSQGLGYTF TGTGCCAGCAGCCAGGGACTTGGCTACACCTTC
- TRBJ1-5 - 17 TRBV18 CASSVGGGQGSRQPQHF TGTGCCAGCTCAGTAGGCGGGGGCCAAGGGAGTCGTCAGCCCCAGCATTTT
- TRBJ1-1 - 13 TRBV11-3 CASSLRVSPEAFF TGTGCCAGCAGCTTAAGAGTTTCCCCTGAAGCTTTCTTT
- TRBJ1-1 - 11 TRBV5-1 CASSLQGVAFF TGCGCCAGCAGCTTGCAAGGGGTAGCTTTCTTT
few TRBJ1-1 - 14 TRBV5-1 CASSLVGVGTEAFF TGCGCCAGCAGCTTGGTAGGGGTTGGAACTGAAGCTTTCTTT
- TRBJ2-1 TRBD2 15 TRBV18 CASSLGLAVKHEQFF TGTGCCAGCTCACTAGGACTAGCGGTAAAGCATGAGCAGTTCTTC
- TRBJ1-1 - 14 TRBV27 CASGPWGEYTEAFF TGTGCCAGCGGACCCTGGGGGGAATACACTGAAGCTTTCTTT
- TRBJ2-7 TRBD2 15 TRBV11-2 CASSTTSGGSYEQYF TGTGCCAGCAGCACTACTAGCGGTGGCTCCTACGAGCAGTACTTC
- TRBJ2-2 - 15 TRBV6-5 CASSYSKQGTGELFF TGTGCCAGCAGTTATAGTAAACAGGGCACCGGGGAGCTGTTTTTT
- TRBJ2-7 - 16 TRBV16 CASSQSRQGLAYEQYF TGTGCCAGCAGCCAATCCCGGCAGGGGTTGGCCTACGAGCAGTACTTC
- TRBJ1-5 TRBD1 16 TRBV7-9 CASSSGTGGLKQPQHF TGTGCCAGCAGCTCCGGGACAGGGGGTTTGAAGCAGCCCCAGCATTTT
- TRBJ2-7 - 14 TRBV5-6 CASSLGASAGEQYF TGTGCCAGCAGCTTGGGAGCATCGGCGGGAGAGCAGTACTTC
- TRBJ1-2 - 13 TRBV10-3 CAISEIEGGGYTF TGTGCCATCAGTGAGATCGAGGGTGGAGGCTACACCTTC
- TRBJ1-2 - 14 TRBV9 CASSVAQGADGYTF TGTGCCAGCAGCGTAGCTCAAGGTGCGGATGGCTACACCTTC
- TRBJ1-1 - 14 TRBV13 CASRTRVMNTEAFF TGTGCCAGCAGAACTAGGGTCATGAACACTGAAGCTTTCTTT
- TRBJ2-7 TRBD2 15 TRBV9 CASSGTSGSFYEQYF TGTGCCAGCAGCGGCACTAGCGGGAGTTTTTACGAGCAGTACTTC
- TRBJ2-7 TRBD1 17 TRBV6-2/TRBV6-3 CASSYGAGGLLRYEQYF TGTGCCAGCAGTTACGGGGCAGGGGGTCTCCTCCGCTACGAGCAGTACTTC
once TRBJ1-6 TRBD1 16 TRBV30 CAWNKETGADNSPLHF TGTGCCTGGAATAAAGAGACAGGGGCGGATAATTCACCCCTCCACTTT
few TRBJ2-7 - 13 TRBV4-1 CASSRDSWDEQYF TGCGCCAGCAGCCGGGACTCTTGGGACGAGCAGTACTTC